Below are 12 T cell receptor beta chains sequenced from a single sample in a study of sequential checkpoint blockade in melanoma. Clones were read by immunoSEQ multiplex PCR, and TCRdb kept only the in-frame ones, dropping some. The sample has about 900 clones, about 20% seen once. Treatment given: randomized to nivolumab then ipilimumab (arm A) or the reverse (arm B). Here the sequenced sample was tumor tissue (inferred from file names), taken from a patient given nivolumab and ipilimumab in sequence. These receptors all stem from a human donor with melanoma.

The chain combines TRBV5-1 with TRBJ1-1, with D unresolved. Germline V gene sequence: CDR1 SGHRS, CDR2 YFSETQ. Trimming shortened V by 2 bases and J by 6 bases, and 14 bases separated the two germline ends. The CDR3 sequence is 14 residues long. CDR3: CASSLSGSTAEAFF. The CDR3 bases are TGCGCCAGCAGCTTATCCGGGTCGACCGCTGAAGCTTTCTTT.

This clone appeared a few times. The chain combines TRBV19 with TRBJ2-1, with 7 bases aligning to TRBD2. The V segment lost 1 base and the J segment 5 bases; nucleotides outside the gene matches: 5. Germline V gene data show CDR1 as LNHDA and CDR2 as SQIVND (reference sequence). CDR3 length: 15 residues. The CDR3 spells CASSIAGTTNNEQFF. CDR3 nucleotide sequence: TGTGCCAGTAGTATAGCCGGGACTACCAACAATGAGCAGTTCTTC. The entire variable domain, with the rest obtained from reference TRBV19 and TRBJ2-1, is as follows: DGGITQSPKYLFRKEGQNVTLSCEQNLNHDAMYWYRQDPGQGLRLIYYSQIVNDFQKGDIAEGYSVSREKKESFPLTVTSAQKNPTAFYLCASSIAGTTNNEQFFGPGTRLTVL.

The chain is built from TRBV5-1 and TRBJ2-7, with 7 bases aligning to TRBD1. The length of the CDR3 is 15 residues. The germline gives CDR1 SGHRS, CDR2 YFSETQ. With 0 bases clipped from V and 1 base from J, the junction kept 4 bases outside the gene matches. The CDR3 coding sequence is TGCGCCAGCAGCTTGGGAGGGACAGCATCCTACGAGCAGTACTTC. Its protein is CASSLGGTASYEQYF.

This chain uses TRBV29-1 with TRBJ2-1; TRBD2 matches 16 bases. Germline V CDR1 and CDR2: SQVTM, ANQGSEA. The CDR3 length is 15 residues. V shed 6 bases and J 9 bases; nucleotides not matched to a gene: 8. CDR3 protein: CSVGGTSGGASEQFF. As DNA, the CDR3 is TGCAGCGTCGGCGGGACTAGCGGGGGGGCCTCTGAGCAGTTCTTC.

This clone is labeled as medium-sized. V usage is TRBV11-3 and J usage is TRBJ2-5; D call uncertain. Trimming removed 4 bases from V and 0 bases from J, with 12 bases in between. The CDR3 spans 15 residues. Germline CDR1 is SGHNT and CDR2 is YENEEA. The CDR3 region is CASSSALGYQETQYF. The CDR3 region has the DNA TGTGCCAGCAGCTCTGCACTGGGGTACCAAGAGACCCAGTACTTC.

Written as DNA, the CDR3 is TGCGCCAGCAGCCAAGGACGCTCCTACAATGAGCAGTTCTTC. This gives the protein CASSQGRSYNEQFF. The genes are TRBV4-1 and TRBJ2-1; D is unresolved. The CDR3 is made up of 14 amino acids. V gave up 1 base and J gave up 0 bases, with 4 bases separating them. Germline loops: CDR1 MGHRA, CDR2 YSYEKL.

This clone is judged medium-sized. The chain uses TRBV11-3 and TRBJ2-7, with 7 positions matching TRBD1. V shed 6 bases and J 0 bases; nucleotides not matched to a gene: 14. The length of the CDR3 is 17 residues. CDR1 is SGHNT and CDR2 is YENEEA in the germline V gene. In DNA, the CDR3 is TGTGCCAGCAGGCCTGCTACCGGGACAGAGAGCTCCTACGAGCAGTACTTC. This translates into CASRPATGTESSYEQYF.

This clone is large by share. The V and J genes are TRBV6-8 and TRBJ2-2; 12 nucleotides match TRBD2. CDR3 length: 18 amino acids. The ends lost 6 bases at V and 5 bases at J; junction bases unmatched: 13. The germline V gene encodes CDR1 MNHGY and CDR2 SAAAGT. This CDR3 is CASRPLAGGVSGTGELFF. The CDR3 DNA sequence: TGTGCCAGCAGGCCCCTAGCGGGAGGGGTTTCAGGTACCGGGGAGCTGTTTTTT.

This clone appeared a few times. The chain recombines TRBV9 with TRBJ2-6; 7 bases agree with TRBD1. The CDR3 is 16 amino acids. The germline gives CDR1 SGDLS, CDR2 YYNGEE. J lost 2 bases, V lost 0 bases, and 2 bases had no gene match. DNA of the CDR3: TGTGCCAGCAGCGTAGAAGACAGGGCTGGGGCCAACGTCCTGACTTTC. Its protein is CASSVEDRAGANVLTF.

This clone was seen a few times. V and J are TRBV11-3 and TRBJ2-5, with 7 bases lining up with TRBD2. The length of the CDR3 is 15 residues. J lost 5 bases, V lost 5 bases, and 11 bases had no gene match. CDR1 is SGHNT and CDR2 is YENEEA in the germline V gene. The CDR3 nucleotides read TGTGCCAGCAGCCGCGGGGAGGGCCCTCGGGAGACCCAGTACTTC. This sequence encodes CASSRGEGPRETQYF.

The CDR3 sequence: CASSVSRWNTEAFF. CDR3 nucleotides: TGCGCCAGCAGTGTATCCCGGTGGAACACTGAAGCTTTCTTT. The chain joins TRBV10-2 to TRBJ1-1; D is unresolved. V was pared by 4 bases and J by 1 base, with 10 bases between. This CDR3 is 14 amino acids long. Germline loops: CDR1 WSHSY, CDR2 SAAADI.

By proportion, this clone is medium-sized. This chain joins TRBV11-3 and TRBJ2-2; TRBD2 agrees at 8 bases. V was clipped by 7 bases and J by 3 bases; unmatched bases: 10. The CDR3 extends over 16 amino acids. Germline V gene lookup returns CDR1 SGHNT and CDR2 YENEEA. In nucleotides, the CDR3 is TGTGCCAGCACCCGCCCCGGGACTAGATACACCGGGGAGCTGTTTTTT. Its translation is CASTRPGTRYTGELFF.